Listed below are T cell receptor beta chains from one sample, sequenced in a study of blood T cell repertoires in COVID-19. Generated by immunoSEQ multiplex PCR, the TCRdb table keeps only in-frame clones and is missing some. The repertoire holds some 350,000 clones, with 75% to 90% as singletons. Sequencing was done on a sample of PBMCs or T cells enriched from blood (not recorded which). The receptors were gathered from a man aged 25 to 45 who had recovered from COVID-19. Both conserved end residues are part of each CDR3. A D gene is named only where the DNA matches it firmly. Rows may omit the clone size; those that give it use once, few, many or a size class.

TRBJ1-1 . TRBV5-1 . TGCGCCAGCAGCACCACTCCGAACACTGAAGCTTTCTTT CASSTTPNTEAFF
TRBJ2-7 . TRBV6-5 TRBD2 TGTGCCAGCAGCGCTCCGGGACTAGCGGCCTACGAGCAGTACTTC CASSAPGLAAYEQYF
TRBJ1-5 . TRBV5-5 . TGTGCCAGCAGCTTGGTTGGGGGGGCGAATCAGCCCCAGCATTTT CASSLVGGANQPQHF
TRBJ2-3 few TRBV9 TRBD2 TGTGCCAGCAGCGTAGAAGGCCTAGCGGGGGTGACAGATACGCAGTATTTT CASSVEGLAGVTDTQYF
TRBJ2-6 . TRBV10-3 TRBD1 TGTGCCATCAGTGAGTCGCTGGGACAGGTGTCCTCTGGGGCCAACGTCCTGACTTTC CAISESLGQVSSGANVLTF
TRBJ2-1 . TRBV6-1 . TGTGCCAGCAGTGAAGGGGGGGGACAGGCTTCGAGCAATGAGCAGTTCTTC CASSEGGGQASSNEQFF
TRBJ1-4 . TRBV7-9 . TGTGCCAGCAGGAAAGGGGGAACTAATGAAAAACTGTTTTTT CASRKGGTNEKLFF
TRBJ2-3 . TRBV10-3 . TGTGCCATCACCGCAGGAGATACGCAGTATTTT CAITAGDTQYF
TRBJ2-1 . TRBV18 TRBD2 TGTGCCAGCACTCCCCCGAAAGCGGGGGGGCTACAGGGGGAGCAGTTCTTC CASTPPKAGGLQGEQFF
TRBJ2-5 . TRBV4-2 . TGTGCCAGCCGCTTTAGCGGACAAGAGACCCAGTACTTC CASRFSGQETQYF
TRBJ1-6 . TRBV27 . TGTGCCAGCAGTTCAAGACGGAGCTCCTATAATTCACCCCTCCACTTT CASSSRRSSYNSPLHF
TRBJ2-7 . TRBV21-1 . TGTGCCAGCAGCACCCGGTCGACAGGGCAGTACGAGCAGTACTTC CASSTRSTGQYEQYF
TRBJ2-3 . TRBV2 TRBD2 TGTGCCAGCAACGGGGGGAGCACAGATACGCAGTATTTT CASNGGSTDTQYF
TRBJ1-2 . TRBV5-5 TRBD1 TGTGCCAGCAGCTTGGCGATCAGGGGGCAGGGCTATGGCTACACCTTC CASSLAIRGQGYGYTF
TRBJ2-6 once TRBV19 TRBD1 TGTGCCAGTAGTCCCGGACAGGCCTCTGGGGCCAACGTCCTGACTTTC CASSPGQASGANVLTF
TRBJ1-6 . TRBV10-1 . TGCGCCAGCAGTGACACGACAGGCTTCGTTTCACCCCTCCACTTT CASSDTTGFVSPLHF
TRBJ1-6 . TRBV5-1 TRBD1 TGCGCCAGCAGCTTGCACCCGACAGGGAGTAATTCACCCCTCCACTTT CASSLHPTGSNSPLHF
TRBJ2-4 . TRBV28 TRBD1 TGTGCCAGCAGTTCACGGACAGGCCTGTGGAACATTCAGTACTTC CASSSRTGLWNIQYF
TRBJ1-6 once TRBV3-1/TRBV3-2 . TGTGCCAGCAGCCAGGTCGGGACGGGGGGTTCACCCCTCCACTTT CASSQVGTGGSPLHF
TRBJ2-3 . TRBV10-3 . TGTGCCATCAGTGAGGAGGACGCGGGCTCAGATACGCAGTATTTT CAISEEDAGSDTQYF
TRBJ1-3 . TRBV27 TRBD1 TGTGCCAGCAGTCCGGAACAGGGGGCGCCCGGAAACACCATATATTTT CASSPEQGAPGNTIYF
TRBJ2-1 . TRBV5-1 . TGCGCCAGCAGCTTGGGTCAGATTTACAATGAGCAGTTCTTC CASSLGQIYNEQFF
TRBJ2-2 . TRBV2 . TGTGCCAGCAGTGAAAGACTGAGTCTCACCGGGGAGCTGTTTTTT CASSERLSLTGELFF
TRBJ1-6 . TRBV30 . TGTGCCTGGAGTCAATCGGGGACCTATAATTCACCCCTCCACTTT CAWSQSGTYNSPLHF
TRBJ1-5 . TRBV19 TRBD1 TGTGCCAGCACTATGGGACAGGGCTTTCAGCCCCAGCATTTT CASTMGQGFQPQHF
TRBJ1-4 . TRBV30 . TGCGATTTCCCCCGGGGGGAGGGGCGGGGGCGCACTAATGAAAAACTGTTTTTT CDFPRGEGRGRTNEKLFF
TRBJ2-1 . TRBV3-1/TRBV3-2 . TGTGCCAGCAGCCCGACCCTTACTGCGGTGGCGTCCTACAATGAGCAGTTCTTC CASSPTLTAVASYNEQFF
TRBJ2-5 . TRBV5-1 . TGCGCCAGCAGCAGGACAACGCCCCAAGAGACCCAGTACTTC CASSRTTPQETQYF
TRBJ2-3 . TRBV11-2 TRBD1 TGTGCCAGCAGCTCCCGGACAGGGGGATTAGGTTCAGATACGCAGTATTTT CASSSRTGGLGSDTQYF
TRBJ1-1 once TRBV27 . TGTGCCACGTCTCTCCGAGCTTTCTTT CATSLRAFF
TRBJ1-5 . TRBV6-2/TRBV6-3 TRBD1 TGTGCCAGCAGTTACTACAGGGGCGATCAGCCCCAGCATTTT CASSYYRGDQPQHF